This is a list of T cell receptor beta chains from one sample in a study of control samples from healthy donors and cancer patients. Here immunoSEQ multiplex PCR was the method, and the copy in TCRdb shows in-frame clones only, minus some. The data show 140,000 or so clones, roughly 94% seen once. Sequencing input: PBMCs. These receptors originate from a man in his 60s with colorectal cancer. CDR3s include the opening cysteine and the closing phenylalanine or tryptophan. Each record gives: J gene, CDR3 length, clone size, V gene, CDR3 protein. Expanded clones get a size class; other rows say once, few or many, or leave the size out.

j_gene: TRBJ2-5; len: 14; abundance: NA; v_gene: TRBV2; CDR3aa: CATFPSGGEETQYF
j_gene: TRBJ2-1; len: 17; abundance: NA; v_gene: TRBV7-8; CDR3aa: CASSLRTGLIRVAGEFF
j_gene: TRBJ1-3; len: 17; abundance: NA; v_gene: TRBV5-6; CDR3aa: CASSLQGQGYSGNTIYF
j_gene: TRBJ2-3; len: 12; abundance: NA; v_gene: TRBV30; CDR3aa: CAWGGSTDTQYF
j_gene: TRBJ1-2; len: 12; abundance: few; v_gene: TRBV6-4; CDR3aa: CASSDGVYGYTF
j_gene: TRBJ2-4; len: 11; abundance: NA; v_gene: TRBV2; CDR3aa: CASSEENIQYF
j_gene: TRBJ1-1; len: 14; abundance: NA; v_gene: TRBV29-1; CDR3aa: CSVAPGTRDTEAFF
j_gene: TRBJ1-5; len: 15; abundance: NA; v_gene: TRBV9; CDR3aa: CASSVGTGGIQPQHF
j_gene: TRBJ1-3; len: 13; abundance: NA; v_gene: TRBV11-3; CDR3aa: CAGIRDSGNTIYF
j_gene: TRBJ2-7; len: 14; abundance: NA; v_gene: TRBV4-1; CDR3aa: CASSHRDRENEQYF
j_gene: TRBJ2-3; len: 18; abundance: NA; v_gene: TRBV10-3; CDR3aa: CAISEPIGGRGDTDTQYF
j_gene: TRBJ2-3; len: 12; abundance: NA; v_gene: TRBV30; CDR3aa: CAWSVSLDTQYF
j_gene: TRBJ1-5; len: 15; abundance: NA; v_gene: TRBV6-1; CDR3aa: CASSERGQNNQPQHF
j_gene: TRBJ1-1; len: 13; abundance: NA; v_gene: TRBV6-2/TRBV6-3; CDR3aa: CASSMTERTEAFF
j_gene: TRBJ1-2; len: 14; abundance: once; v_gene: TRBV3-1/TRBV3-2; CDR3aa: CASSQGRANYGYTF
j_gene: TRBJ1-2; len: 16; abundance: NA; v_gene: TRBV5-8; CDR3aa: CASSPYAGQGLYGYTF
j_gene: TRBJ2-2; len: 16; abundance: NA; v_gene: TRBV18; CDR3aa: CASWTLDRANTGELFF
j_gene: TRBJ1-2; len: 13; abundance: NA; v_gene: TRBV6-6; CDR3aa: CASSYTGDYGYTF
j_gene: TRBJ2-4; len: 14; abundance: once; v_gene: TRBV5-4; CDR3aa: CASSLQGQKNIQYF
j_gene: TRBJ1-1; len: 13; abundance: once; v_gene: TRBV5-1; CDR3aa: CASGQGGNTEAFF
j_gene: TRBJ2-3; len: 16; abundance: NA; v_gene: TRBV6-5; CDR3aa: CASSYSWGGDTDTQYF
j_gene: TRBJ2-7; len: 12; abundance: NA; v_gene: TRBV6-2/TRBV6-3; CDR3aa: CASSYRPYEQYF
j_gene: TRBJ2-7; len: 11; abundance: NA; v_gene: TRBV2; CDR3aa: CASRGDYEQYF
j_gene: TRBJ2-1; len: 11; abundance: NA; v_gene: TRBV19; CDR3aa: CASSRWNEQFF
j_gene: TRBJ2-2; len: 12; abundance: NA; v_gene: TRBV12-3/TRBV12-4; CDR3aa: CASSFKGRQLFF
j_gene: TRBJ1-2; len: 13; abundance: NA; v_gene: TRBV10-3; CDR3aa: CAISESGNYGYTF
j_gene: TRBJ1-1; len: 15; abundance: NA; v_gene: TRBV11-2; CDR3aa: CASTKRTVMVAEAFF
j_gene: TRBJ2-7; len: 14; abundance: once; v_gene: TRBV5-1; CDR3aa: CASSKEWGDSEQYF
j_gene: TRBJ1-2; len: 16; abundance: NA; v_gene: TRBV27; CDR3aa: CASSPQGQAFNYGYTF
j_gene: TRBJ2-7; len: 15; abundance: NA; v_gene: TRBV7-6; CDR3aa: CASSSPRTGGHEQYF